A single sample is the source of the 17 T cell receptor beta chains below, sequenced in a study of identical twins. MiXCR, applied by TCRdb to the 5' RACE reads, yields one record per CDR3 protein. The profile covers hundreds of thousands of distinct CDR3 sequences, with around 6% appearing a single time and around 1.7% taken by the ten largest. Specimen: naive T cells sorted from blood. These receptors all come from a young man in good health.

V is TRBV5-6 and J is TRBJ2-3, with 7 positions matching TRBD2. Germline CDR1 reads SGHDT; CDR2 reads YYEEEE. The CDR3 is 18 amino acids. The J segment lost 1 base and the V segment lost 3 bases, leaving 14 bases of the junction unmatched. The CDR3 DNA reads TGTGCCAGCAGCTCGCTGAGTTTCGCGGGAGTCGGCACAGATACGCAGTATTTT. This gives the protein CASSSLSFAGVGTDTQYF.

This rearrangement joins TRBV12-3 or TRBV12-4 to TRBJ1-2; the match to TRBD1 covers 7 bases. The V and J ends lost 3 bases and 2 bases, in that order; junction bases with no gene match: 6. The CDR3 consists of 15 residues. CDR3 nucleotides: TGTGCCAGCAGTTTTACGACAGGGACAAACTATGGCTACACCTTC. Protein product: CASSFTTGTNYGYTF.

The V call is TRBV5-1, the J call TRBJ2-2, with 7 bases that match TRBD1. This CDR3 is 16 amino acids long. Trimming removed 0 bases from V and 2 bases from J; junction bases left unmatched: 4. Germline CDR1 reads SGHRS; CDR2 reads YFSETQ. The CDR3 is CASSLAGDRNTGELFF. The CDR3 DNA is TGCGCCAGCAGCTTGGCCGGGGACAGAAACACCGGGGAGCTGTTTTTT.

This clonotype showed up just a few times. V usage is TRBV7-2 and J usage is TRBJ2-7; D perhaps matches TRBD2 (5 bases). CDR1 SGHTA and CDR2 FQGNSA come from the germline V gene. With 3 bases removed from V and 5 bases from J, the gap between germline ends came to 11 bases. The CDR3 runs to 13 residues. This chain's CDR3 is CASSLEVSHEQYF. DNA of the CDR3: TGTGCCAGCAGCTTGGAGGTTAGTCACGAGCAGTACTTC. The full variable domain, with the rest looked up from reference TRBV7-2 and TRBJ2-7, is GAGVSQSPSNKVTEKGKDVELRCDPISGHTALYWYRQSLGQGLEFLIYFQGNSAPDKSGLPSDRFSAERTGGSVSTLTIQRTQQEDSAVYLCASSLEVSHEQYFGPGTRLTVT.

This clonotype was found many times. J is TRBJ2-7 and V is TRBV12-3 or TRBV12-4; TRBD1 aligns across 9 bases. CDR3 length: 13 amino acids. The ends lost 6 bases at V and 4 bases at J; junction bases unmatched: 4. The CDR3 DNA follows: TGTGCCAGCAGCGGACAGGGGCCTTACGAGCAGTACGTC. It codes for CASSGQGPYEQYV.

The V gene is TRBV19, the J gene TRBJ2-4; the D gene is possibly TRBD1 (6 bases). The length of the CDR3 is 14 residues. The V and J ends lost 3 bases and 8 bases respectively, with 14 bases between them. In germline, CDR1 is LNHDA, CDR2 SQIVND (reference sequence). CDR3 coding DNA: TGTGCCAGTAGTATCAATACAGGGTCGGACATTCAGTACTTC. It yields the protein CASSINTGSDIQYF. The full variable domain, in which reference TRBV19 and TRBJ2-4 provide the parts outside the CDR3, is DGGITQSPKYLFRKEGQNVTLSCEQNLNHDAMYWYRQDPGQGLRLIYYSQIVNDFQKGDIAEGYSVSREKKESFPLTVTSAQKNPTAFYLCASSINTGSDIQYFGAGTRLSVL.

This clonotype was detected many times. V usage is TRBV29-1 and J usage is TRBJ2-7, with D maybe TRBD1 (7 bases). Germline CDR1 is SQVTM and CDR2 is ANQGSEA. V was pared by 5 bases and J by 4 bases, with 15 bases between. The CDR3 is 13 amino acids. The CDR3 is CSVRQGAGYEQYV. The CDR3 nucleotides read TGCAGCGTTCGACAGGGTGCGGGATACGAGCAGTACGTC.

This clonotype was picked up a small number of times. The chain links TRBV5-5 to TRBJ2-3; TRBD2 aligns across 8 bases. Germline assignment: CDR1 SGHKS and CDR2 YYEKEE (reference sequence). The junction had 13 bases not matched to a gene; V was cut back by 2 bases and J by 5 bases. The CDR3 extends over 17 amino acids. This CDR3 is CASSFPSSGRRGDTQYF. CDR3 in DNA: TGTGCCAGCAGCTTCCCTTCGAGCGGGAGAAGGGGAGATACGCAGTATTTT.

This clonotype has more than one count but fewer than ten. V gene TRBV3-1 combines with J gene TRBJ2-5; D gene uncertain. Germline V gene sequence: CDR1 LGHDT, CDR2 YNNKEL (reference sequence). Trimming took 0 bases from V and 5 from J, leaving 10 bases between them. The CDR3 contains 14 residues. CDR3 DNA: TGTGCCAGCAGCCAAGAGGGAACGAGCGAGACCCAGTACTTC. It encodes CASSQEGTSETQYF.

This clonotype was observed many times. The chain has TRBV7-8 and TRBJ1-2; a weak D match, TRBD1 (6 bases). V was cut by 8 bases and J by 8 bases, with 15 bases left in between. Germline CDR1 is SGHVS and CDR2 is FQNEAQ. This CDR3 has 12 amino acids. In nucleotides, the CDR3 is TGTGCCAGCGCCGAGGGGGTGGGCGGCTACACCTTC. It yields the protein CASAEGVGGYTF.

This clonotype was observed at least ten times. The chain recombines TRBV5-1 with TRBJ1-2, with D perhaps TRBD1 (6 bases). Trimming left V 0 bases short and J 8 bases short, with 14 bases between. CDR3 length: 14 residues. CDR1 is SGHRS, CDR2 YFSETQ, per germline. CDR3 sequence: CASSLEQGSWGYTF. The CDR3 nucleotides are TGCGCCAGCAGCTTGGAACAGGGCTCCTGGGGCTACACCTTC.

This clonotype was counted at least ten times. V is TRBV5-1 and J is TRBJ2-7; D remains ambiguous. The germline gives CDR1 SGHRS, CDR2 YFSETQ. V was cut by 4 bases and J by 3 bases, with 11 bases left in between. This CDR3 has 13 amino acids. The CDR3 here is CASSTLLGYEQYF. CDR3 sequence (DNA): TGCGCCAGCAGCACCCTCCTTGGCTACGAGCAGTACTTC.

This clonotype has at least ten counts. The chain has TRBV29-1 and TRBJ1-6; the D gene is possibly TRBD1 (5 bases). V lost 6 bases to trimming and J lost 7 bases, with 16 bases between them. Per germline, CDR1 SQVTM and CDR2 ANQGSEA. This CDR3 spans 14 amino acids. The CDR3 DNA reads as TGCAGCGTCCGATCCGGGACGGCAAATTCACCCCTCCACTTT. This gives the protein CSVRSGTANSPLHF. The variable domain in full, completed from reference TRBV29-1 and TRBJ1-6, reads SAVISQKPSRDICQRGTSLTIQCQVDSQVTMMFWYRQQPGQSLTLIATANQGSEATYESGFVIDKFPISRPNLTFSTLTVSNMSPEDSSIYLCSVRSGTANSPLHFGNGTRLTVT.

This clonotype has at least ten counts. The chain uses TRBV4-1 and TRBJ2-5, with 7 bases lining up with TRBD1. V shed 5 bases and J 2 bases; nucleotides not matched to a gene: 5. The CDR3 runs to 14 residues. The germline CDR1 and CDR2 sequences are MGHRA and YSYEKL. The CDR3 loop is CASSARDSQETQYF. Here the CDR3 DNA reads TGCGCCAGCAGCGCACGGGACAGTCAAGAGACCCAGTACTTC.

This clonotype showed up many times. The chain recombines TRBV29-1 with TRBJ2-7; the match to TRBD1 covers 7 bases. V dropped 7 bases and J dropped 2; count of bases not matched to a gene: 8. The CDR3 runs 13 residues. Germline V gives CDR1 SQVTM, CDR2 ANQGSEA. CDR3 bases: TGCAGCGCGTTCGACAGGGCCCCCTACGAGCAGTACGTC. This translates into CSAFDRAPYEQYV.

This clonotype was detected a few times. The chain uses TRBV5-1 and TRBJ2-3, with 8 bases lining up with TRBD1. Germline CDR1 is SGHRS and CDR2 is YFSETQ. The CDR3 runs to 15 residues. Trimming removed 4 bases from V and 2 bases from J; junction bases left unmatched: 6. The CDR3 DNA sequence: TGCGCCAGCAGCACAATGACAGGGGTCACAGATACGCAGTATTTT. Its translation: CASSTMTGVTDTQYF.

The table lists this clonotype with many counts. The CDR3 spells CSARSGGGDSGANVLTF. CDR3 sequence (DNA): TGCAGTGCTAGATCGGGGGGAGGGGACTCTGGGGCCAACGTCCTGACTTTC. The chain has TRBV20-1 and TRBJ2-6; TRBD2 matches at 7 bases. The CDR3 totals 17 residues. Germline lookup yields CDR1 DFQATT and CDR2 SNEGSKA (reference sequence). Losses at the gene ends were 2 bases for V and 0 bases for J; bases not matched to a gene: 7.